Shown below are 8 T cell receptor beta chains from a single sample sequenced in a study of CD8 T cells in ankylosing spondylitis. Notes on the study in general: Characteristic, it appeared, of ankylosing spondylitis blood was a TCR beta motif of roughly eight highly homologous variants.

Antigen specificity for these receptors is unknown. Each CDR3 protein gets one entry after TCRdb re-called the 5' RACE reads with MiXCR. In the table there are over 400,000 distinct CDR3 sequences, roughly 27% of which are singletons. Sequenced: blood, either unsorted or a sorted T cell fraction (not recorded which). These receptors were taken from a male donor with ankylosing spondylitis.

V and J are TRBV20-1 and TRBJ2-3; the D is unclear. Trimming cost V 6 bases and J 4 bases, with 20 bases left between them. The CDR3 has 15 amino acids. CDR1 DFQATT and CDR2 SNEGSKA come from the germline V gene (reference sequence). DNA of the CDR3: TGCAGTGCCTCCCGGGCGGTCTCAAGGGCAGATACGCAGTATTTT. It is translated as CSASRAVSRADTQYF.

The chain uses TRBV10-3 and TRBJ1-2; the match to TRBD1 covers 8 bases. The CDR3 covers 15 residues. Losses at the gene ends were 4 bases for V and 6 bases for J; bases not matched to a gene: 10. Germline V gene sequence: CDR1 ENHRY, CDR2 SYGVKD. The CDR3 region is CAISVQTGAIDGYTF. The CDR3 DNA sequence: TGTGCCATCAGTGTTCAGACAGGGGCGATAGATGGCTACACCTTC.

DNA of the CDR3: TGTGCCAGCAGTTACTATAGAGAGCAGTTCTTC. It encodes CASSYYREQFF. V usage is TRBV6-2 or TRBV6-3 and J usage is TRBJ2-1; D is unresolved. The CDR3 sequence is 11 residues long. V was trimmed by 1 base and J by 10 bases, leaving 5 bases between them. Germline CDR1 MNHEY, CDR2 SVGEGT.

DNA of the CDR3: TGTGCCACCAGCAGAGATGGAGGAGCCACCGAGCAGTTCTTC. Encoded protein: CATSRDGGATEQFF. The V gene is TRBV15, the J gene TRBJ2-1, with D maybe TRBD2 (5 bases). Germline V gene data show CDR1 as LNHNV and CDR2 as YYDKDF (reference sequence). The CDR3 has 14 residues. Between the trimmed V and J ends, which lost 0 bases and 10 bases, there was a span of 13 bases.

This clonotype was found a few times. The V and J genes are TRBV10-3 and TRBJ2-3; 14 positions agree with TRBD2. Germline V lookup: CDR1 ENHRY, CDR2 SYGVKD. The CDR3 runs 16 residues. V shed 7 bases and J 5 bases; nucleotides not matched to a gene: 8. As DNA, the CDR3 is TGTGCCATCATCCCGGGACTAGCGGGAGAAGTAGATACGCAGTATTTT. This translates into CAIIPGLAGEVDTQYF.

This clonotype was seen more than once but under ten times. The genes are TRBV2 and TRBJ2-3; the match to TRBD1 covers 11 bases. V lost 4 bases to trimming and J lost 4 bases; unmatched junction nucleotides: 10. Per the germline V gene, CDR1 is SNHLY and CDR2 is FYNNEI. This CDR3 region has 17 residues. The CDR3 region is CASSGPRTGGSADTQYF. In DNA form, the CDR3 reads TGTGCCAGCAGTGGCCCTAGGACAGGGGGCAGTGCAGATACGCAGTATTTT.

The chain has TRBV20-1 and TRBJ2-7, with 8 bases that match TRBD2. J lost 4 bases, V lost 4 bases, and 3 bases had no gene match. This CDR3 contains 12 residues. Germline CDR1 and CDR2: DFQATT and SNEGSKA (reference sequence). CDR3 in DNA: TGCAGTGCTATCAGCGGGAGATACGAGCAGTACTTC. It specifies CSAISGRYEQYF.

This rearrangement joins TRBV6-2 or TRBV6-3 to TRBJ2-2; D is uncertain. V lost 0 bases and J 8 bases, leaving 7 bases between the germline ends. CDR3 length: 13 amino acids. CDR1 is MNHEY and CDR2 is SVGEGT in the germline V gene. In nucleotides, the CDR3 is TGTGCCAGCAGTTACTCGCAGGTTGGGGAGCTGTTTTTT. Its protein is CASSYSQVGELFF.